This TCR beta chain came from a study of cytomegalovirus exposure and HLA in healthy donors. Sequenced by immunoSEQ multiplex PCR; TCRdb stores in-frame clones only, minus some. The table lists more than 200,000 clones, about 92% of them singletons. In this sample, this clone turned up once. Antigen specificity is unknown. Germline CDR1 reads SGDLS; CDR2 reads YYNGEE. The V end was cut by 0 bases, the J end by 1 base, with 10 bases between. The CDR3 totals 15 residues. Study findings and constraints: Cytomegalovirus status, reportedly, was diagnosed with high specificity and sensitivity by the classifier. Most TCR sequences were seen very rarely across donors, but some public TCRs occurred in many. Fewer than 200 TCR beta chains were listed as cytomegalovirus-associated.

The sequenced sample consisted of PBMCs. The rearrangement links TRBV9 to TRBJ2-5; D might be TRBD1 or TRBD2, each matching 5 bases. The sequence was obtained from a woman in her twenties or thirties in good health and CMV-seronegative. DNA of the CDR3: TGTGCCAGCAGCGTAGCAGGGAGTCGCCAAGAGACCCAGTACTTC. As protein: CASSVAGSRQETQYF.